A selection of T cell receptor beta chains follows, all from one sample in a study of cytomegalovirus exposure and HLA in healthy donors. TCRdb's table, derived via immunoSEQ multiplex PCR, lists solely in-frame clones and lacks some. The profile shows about 150,000 clones, approximately 81% of them singletons. Source material: PBMCs. The receptors shown here come from a young woman in good health and CMV-seronegative. The CDR3 runs from the conserved cysteine through the conserved F or W. Each record gives: clone size, J gene, D gene, V gene, CDR3 DNA, CDR3 protein. A D gene is named only where the DNA matches it firmly. The size entry is marked missing in some rows and otherwise reads once, few, many or a size class.

NA TRBJ1-1 TRBD1 TRBV2 TGTGCCAGCGGGGGACAGATGAACACTGAAGCTTTCTTT CASGGQMNTEAFF
NA TRBJ1-1 NA TRBV7-8 TGTGCCAGCAGCCCCCCGGGGGGGACTGAAGCTTTCTTT CASSPPGGTEAFF
NA TRBJ2-5 TRBD1 TRBV19 TGTGCCAGTAGAGGACAGGGGGCTGGAGAGACCCAGTACTTC CASRGQGAGETQYF
NA TRBJ1-2 TRBD1 TRBV6-5 TGTGCCAGCAGTTACGTCTCAGGGGGGAAGGGAGGCTACACCTTC CASSYVSGGKGGYTF
NA TRBJ1-2 NA TRBV5-8 TGTGCCACGGCAGGGCTCTATGGCTACACCTTC CATAGLYGYTF
NA TRBJ2-7 NA TRBV15 TGTGCCACCAGCCGGGCAGCAAGACTATACGAGCAGTACTTC CATSRAARLYEQYF
NA TRBJ1-3 NA TRBV13 TGTGCCAGCAGCCCCACTGTCTCTGGAAACACCATATATTTT CASSPTVSGNTIYF
NA TRBJ1-1 NA TRBV4-1 TGCGCCAGCAGCCCCTTGCCATCATACGGGGGCACTGAAGCTTTCTTT CASSPLPSYGGTEAFF
once TRBJ2-2 TRBD1 TRBV2 TGTGCCAGCAGTCAAAGGGGGCTAAACACCGGGGAGCTGTTTTTT CASSQRGLNTGELFF
NA TRBJ1-1 TRBD1 TRBV7-9 TGTTCCAGCAGCTTAGAGGGGGCTAGTGCTTTCTTT CSSSLEGASAFF
NA TRBJ1-4 NA TRBV5-1 TGCGCCAGCAGCTTGGCAAGGACAGCTAATGAAAAACTGTTTTTT CASSLARTANEKLFF
NA TRBJ1-5 NA TRBV6-6 TGTGCCAGCAGTGAGACACGTTATCAGCCCCAGCATTTT CASSETRYQPQHF
NA TRBJ2-7 NA TRBV28 TGTGCCAGCAGTTTATTGGGCAGGGTACAGTACGAGCAGTACTTC CASSLLGRVQYEQYF
NA TRBJ1-3 NA TRBV7-2 TGTGCCAGCAGCCGGTCCTCTGGAAACACCATATATTTT CASSRSSGNTIYF
NA TRBJ2-7 NA TRBV21-1 TGTGCCAGCAGCATTCCCGGGAATGAGGTCTACGAGCAGTACTTC CASSIPGNEVYEQYF
NA TRBJ2-7 NA TRBV5-1 TGCGCCAGCAGCCTGAACACCGGGAGTACCTACGAGCAGTACTTC CASSLNTGSTYEQYF
NA TRBJ1-5 TRBD1 TRBV6-1 TGTGCCAGCAGTGGAGGAGGGGGGGACAGGGGCCTATTGGGCAATCAGCCCCAGCATTTT CASSGGGGDRGLLGNQPQHF
NA TRBJ2-3 TRBD1 TRBV7-2 TGTGCCAAACGGACAGGTGGCACAGATACGCAGTATTTT CAKRTGGTDTQYF
once TRBJ2-6 TRBD1 TRBV10-3 TGTGCCATCAGTGGGGGACAGAGGGCTCCGGGGGCCAACGTCCTGACTTTC CAISGGQRAPGANVLTF
once TRBJ2-7 TRBD1 TRBV18 TGTGCCAGCTCGCTAACGCCGGGACAGGGTTTTTCCTACGAGCAGTACTTC CASSLTPGQGFSYEQYF
NA TRBJ1-1 NA TRBV7-2 TGTGCCAGCAGTTGGAGGCGGGGCGGGGGGATGAACACTGAAGCTTTCTTT CASSWRRGGGMNTEAFF
NA TRBJ2-2 NA TRBV7-9 TGTGCCAGCAGCACGCCCCTAGGACAGACTAACACCGGGGAGCTGTTTTTT CASSTPLGQTNTGELFF
NA TRBJ2-3 TRBD2 TRBV5-4 TGTGCCAGCAGCTTGCCGGGACTAGCGGGAGAGGGGGGCACAGATACGCAGTATTTT CASSLPGLAGEGGTDTQYF
NA TRBJ2-2 NA TRBV21-1 TGTGCCAGCAGTTCCCCAGCGGGAGGGCCCCCCGGGGAGCTGTTTTTT CASSSPAGGPPGELFF
NA TRBJ2-7 TRBD2 TRBV7-2 TGTGCCAGCAGCGTACGCGGGAGTACGGGGGAGCAGTACTTC CASSVRGSTGEQYF
NA TRBJ2-6 NA TRBV5-6 TGTGCCAGCAGCCGGGACATCTCCTCTGGGGCCAACGTCCTGACTTTC CASSRDISSGANVLTF
NA TRBJ2-4 NA TRBV5-1 TGCGCCAGCAGCCAAGATAACAGGGACAAAAACATTCAGTACTTC CASSQDNRDKNIQYF
NA TRBJ2-7 TRBD1 TRBV19 TGTGCCAGTAGTTCTCCAGGGGGTTTCTCCTACGAGCAGTACTTC CASSSPGGFSYEQYF